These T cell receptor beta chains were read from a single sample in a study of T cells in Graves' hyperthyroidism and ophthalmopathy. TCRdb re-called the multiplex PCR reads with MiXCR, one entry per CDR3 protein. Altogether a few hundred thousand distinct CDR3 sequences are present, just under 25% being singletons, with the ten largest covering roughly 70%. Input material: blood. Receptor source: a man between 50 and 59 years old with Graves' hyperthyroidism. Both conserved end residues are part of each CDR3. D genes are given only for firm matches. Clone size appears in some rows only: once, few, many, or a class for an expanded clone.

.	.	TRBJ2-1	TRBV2	CATQPPGTSSYNEQFF	TGTGCCACCCAACCCCCCGGGACGAGCTCCTACAATGAGCAGTTCTTC
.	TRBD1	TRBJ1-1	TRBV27	CASRTRDRALNTEAFF	TGTGCCAGCAGGACCCGGGACAGGGCCCTGAACACTGAAGCTTTCTTT
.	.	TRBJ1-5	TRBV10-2	CASSEERGTGEEPQHF	TGCGCCAGCAGTGAGGAAAGGGGAACCGGTGAGGAGCCCCAGCATTTT
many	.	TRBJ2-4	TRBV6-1	CASSEALGGLGGGIQYF	TGTGCCAGCAGTGAAGCGCTGGGAGGTCTTGGGGGTGGGATTCAGTACTTC
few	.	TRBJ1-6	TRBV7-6	CASSLEEDTSPLHF	TGTGCCAGCAGCTTAGAGGAGGACACTTCACCCCTCCACTTT
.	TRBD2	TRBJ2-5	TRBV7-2	CASSPRLAQETQYF	TGTGCCAGCAGCCCCCGACTAGCCCAAGAGACCCAGTACTTC
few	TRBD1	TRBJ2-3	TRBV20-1	CSAAGGGSTDTQYF	TGCAGTGCGGCAGGGGGTGGGAGCACAGATACGCAGTATTTT
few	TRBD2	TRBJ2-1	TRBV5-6	CASSQRAGYYNEQFF	TGTGCCAGCAGCCAACGAGCGGGGTACTACAATGAGCAGTTCTTC
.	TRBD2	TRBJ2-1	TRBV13	CASSLGDYSYNEQFF	TGTGCCAGCAGCTTGGGGGACTACTCCTACAATGAGCAGTTCTTC
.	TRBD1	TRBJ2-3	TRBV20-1	CSVRRGQGAGTQYF	TGCAGTGTCCGAAGGGGACAGGGGGCAGGTACGCAGTATTTT
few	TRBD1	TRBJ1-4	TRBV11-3	CASSLGGQASEKLFF	TGTGCCAGCAGCCTTGGGGGACAGGCCTCCGAAAAACTGTTTTTT
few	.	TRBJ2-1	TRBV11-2	CASSGGFLNEQFF	TGTGCCAGCAGCGGTGGGTTCTTGAATGAGCAGTTCTTC
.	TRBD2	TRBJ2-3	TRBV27	CASSSKGLAGGTDTQYF	TGTGCCAGCAGTTCAAAGGGACTAGCGGGGGGCACAGATACGCAGTATTTT
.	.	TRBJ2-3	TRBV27	CASSYPEEGTDTQYF	TGTGCCAGCAGTTACCCCGAAGAAGGCACAGATACGCAGTATTTT
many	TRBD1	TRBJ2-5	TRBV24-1	CATSEQGARGTQYF	TGTGCCACCAGTGAGCAGGGGGCCCGAGGGACCCAGTACTTC
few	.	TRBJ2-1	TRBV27	CASSSPGTPYNEQFF	TGTGCCAGCAGTTCCCCAGGGACCCCCTACAATGAGCAGTTCTTC
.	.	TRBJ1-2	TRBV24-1	CATSEPGANYGYTF	TGTGCCACCAGTGAACCGGGAGCTAACTATGGCTACACCTTC
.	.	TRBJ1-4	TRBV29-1	CSVVIGLNEKLFF	TGCAGCGTTGTAATTGGACTTAATGAAAAACTGTTTTTT
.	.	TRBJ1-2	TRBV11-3	CASSLGGRVDGYTF	TGTGCCAGCAGCTTAGGGGGGCGAGTGGATGGCTACACCTTC
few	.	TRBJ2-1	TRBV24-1	CATSAPRGFQGYNEQFF	TGTGCCACCAGTGCCCCTCGGGGGTTCCAGGGATACAATGAGCAGTTCTTC
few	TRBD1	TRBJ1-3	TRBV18	CASSPDRASSGNTIYF	TGTGCCAGCTCACCGGACAGGGCTAGCTCTGGAAACACCATATATTTT
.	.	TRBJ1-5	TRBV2	CASSDSNQPQHF	TGTGCCAGCAGTGACAGCAATCAGCCCCAGCATTTT